Sequencing of this TCR beta chain was carried out in a study of pediatric ulcerative colitis. Whole-study results and caveats: Two rectal clonotypes were found only in ulcerative colitis patients, all of them.

Rectal tissue came from one to two pinch biopsies taken at colonoscopy. The diagnostic colonoscopy in ulcerative colitis patients preceded any immunosuppressive treatment. The CDR3 length is 15 residues. The ends lost 5 bases at V and 4 bases at J; junction bases unmatched: 5. CDR1 and CDR2 from the germline V gene are SGDLS and YYNGEE. A remark on this clone: Its antigen is still unknown.

Sequencing was at survey level. Sequencing depth was up to 500,000 reads per sample. Generated by immunoSEQ multiplex PCR, the TCRdb table keeps only in-frame clones and is missing some. The sample consists of about 22,000 clones, over 60% of them appearing once. The rearrangement links TRBV9 to TRBJ2-1; 11 bases line up with TRBD1. The source material was gut tissue. This receptor was identified in a boy younger than 18 with severe ulcerative colitis. In nucleotides, the CDR3 is TGTGCCAGCAGTGGACAGGGGGCGGCATACAATGAGCAGTTCTTC. It yields the protein CASSGQGAAYNEQFF.